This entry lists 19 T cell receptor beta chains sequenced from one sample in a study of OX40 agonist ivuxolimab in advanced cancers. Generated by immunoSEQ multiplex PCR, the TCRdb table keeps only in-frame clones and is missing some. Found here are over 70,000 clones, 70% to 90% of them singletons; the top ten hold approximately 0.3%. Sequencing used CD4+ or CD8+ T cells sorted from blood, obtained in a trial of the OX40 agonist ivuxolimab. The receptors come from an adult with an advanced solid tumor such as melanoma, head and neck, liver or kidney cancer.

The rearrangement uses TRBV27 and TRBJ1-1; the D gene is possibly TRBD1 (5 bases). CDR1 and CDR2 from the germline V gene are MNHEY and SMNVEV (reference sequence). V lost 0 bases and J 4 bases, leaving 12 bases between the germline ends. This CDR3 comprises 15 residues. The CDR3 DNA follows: TGTGCCAGCAGTTTATCGGGTCCCCAGGGCACTGAAGCTTTCTTT. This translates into CASSLSGPQGTEAFF.

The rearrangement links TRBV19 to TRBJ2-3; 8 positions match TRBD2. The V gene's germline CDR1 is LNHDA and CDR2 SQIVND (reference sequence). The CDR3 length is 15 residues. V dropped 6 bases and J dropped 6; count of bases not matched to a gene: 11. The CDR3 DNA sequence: TGTGCCAGTAGCTCCGGGACTAGGTTTCTGGATACGCAGTATTTT. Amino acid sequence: CASSSGTRFLDTQYF.

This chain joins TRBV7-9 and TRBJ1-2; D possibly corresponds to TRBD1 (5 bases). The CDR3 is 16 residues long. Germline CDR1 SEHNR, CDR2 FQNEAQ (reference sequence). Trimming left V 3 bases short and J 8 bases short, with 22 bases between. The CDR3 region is CASSFPTLRGGLGYTF. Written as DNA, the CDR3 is TGTGCCAGCAGCTTTCCTACCCTTCGGGGGGGATTGGGCTACACCTTC.

CDR3 sequence (DNA): TGCGCCAGCAGTGGGAACCCGCTAGCGGGGGGGCCTGGGGCCAACGTCCTGACTTTC. It is translated as CASSGNPLAGGPGANVLTF. V and J are TRBV10-1 and TRBJ2-6, with 12 bases lining up with TRBD2. The CDR3 runs to 19 residues. The germline CDR1 and CDR2 sequences are WNHNN and SYGVQD (reference sequence). The V gene end was trimmed by 4 bases and the J gene end by 2 bases; junction bases not matched to a gene: 9.

The CDR3 DNA sequence: TGTGCCAGCAGTTACTCCGGGACAGGGTTCTCCTACGAGCAGTACTTC. It is translated as CASSYSGTGFSYEQYF. The gene calls are TRBV6-5 and TRBJ2-7; TRBD1 aligns across 9 bases. With V trimmed by 0 bases and J by 0 bases, 3 bases remained unmatched. This CDR3 comprises 16 residues. The germline gives CDR1 MNHEY, CDR2 SVGAGI.

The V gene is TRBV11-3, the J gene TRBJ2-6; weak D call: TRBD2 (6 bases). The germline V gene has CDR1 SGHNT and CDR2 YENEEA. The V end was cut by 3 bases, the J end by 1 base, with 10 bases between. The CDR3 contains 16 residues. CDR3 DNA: TGTGCCAGCAGCTTCTGGAGGGCTTCTGGGGCCAACGTCCTGACTTTC. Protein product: CASSFWRASGANVLTF.

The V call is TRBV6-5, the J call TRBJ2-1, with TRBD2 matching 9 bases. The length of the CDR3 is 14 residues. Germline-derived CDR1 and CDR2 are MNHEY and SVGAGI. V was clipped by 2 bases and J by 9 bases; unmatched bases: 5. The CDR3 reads CASSYGTSKVEQFF. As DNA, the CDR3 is TGTGCCAGCAGTTACGGGACTAGCAAGGTTGAGCAGTTCTTC.

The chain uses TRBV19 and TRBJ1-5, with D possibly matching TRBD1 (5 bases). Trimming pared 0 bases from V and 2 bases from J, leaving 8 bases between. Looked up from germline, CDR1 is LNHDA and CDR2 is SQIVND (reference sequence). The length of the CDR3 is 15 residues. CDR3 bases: TGTGCCAGTAGTATAGATGCAGGGCGCAATCAGCCCCAGCATTTT. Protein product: CASSIDAGRNQPQHF.

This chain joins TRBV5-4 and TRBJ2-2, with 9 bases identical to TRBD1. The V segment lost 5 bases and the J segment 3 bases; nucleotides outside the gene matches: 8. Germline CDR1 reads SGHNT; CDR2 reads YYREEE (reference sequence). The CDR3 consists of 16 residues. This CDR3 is CASSRPGQGDTGELFF. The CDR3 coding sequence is TGTGCCAGCAGTCGTCCGGGACAGGGAGACACCGGGGAGCTGTTTTTT.

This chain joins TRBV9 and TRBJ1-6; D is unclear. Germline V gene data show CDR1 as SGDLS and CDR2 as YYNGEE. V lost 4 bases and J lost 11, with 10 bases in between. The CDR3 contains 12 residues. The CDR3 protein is CASSPGAPPLHF. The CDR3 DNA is TGTGCCAGCAGCCCCGGCGCCCCACCCCTCCACTTT.

The CDR3 is CASSRTTGGGYEQYF. DNA of the CDR3: TGTGCCAGCAGCCGCACCACAGGGGGCGGCTACGAGCAGTACTTC. J is TRBJ2-7 and V is TRBV4-2; TRBD1 matches at 9 bases. The V gene's germline CDR1 is LGHNA and CDR2 YNFKEQ. There are 15 residues in the CDR3. V was clipped by 4 bases and J by 3 bases; unmatched bases: 7.

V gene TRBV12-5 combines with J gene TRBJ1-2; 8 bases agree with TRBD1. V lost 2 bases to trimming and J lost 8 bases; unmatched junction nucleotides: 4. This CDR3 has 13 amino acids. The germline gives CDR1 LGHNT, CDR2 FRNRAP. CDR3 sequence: CASGLQGARGYTF. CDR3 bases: TGTGCTAGTGGTTTGCAGGGGGCGCGAGGCTACACCTTC. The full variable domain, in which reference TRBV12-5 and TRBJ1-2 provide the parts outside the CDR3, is DARVTQTPRHKVTEMGQEVTMRCQPILGHNTVFWYRQTMMQGLELLAYFRNRAPLDDSGMPKDRFSAEMPDATLATLKIQPSEPRDSAVYFCASGLQGARGYTFGSGTRLTVV.

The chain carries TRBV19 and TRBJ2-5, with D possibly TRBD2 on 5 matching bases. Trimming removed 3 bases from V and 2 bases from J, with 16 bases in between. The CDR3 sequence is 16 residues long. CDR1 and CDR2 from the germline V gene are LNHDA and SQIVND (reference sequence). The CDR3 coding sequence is TGTGCCAGTAGTATGACCGGGGAGCGGACTCAAGAGACCCAGTACTTC. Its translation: CASSMTGERTQETQYF.

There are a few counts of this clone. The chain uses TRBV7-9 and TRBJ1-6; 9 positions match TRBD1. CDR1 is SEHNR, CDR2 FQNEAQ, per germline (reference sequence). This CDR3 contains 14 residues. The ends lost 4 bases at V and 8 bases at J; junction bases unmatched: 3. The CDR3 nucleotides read TGTGCCAGCAGCTACAGGGGGCAGGATTCACCCCTCCACTTT. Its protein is CASSYRGQDSPLHF.

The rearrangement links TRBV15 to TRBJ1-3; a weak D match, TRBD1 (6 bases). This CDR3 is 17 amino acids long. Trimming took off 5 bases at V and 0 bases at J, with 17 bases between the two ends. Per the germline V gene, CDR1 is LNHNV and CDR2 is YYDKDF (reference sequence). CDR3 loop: CATSGWRGTSSGNTIYF. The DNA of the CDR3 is TGTGCCACCAGCGGCTGGCGAGGGACAAGCTCTGGAAACACCATATATTTT.

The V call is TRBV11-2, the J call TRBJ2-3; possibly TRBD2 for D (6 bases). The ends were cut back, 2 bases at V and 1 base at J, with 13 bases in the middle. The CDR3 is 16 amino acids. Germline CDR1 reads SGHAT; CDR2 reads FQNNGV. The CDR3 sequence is CASSLSRAGRTDTQYF. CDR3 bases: TGTGCCAGCAGCTTAAGTAGGGCGGGACGCACAGATACGCAGTATTTT.

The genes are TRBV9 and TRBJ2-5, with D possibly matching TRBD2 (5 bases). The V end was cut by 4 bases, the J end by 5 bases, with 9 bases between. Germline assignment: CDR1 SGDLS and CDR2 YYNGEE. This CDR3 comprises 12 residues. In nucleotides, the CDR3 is TGTGCCAGCAGCTCCCGCGGGGAGACCCAGTACTTC. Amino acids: CASSSRGETQYF.

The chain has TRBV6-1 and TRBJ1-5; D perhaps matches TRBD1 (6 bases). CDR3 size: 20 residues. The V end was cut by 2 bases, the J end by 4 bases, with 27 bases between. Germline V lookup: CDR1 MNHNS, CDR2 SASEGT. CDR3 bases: TGTGCCAGCAGTGAACCGCGGGGACATCAGGGTGGGATAGGGAATCAGCCCCAGCATTTT. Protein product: CASSEPRGHQGGIGNQPQHF.

The CDR3 reads CASSPGTGGSGGPQHF. CDR3 bases: TGTGCCAGCAGCCCAGGGACAGGGGGCTCTGGAGGGCCCCAGCATTTT. The chain employs TRBV11-2 and TRBJ1-5; TRBD1 matches 12 bases. Germline V lookup: CDR1 SGHAT, CDR2 FQNNGV. The CDR3 extends over 16 amino acids. After removal of 5 bases from V and 9 bases from J, the junction contained 11 bases not matched to a gene.